The rows below give T cell receptor beta chains drawn from one sample of a study of T-cell memory formation after mild COVID-19. TCRdb ran MiXCR on the 5' RACE reads and lists one entry per CDR3 protein. In the table there are around 150,000 distinct CDR3 sequences, 9.5% to 13% of which are singletons. What was sequenced was PBMCs or a T cell subset sorted from them (not recorded which). The receptors were gathered from a man between 18 and 35 years old who had mild COVID-19 (a few samples of this study predate the infection). Cell type and time point are not known. Each CDR3 is given with its conserved first and last residue. D genes are given only for firm matches. Some rows have no size entry. The others give once, few or many, or a class for an expanded clone.

clone_size: few
v_call: TRBV5-1
j_call: TRBJ2-2
d_call: TRBD1
cdr3_nt: TGCGCCAGCAGCGCGACAGGGGATCACGGGGAGCTGTTTTTT
cdr3_aa: CASSATGDHGELFF

clone_size: once
v_call: TRBV4-3
j_call: TRBJ1-2
d_call: .
cdr3_nt: TGCGCCAGCAGCCAAGATAGAAGGAATTATGGCTACACCTTC
cdr3_aa: CASSQDRRNYGYTF

clone_size: many
v_call: TRBV7-8
j_call: TRBJ2-5
d_call: .
cdr3_nt: TGTGCCAGCAAACCAGGGAGGCACCAAGAGACCCAGTACTTC
cdr3_aa: CASKPGRHQETQYF

clone_size: few
v_call: TRBV6-5
j_call: TRBJ1-2
d_call: TRBD1
cdr3_nt: TGTGCCAGCAGCCGCCGGGACAGGGGACTCTATGGCTACACCTTC
cdr3_aa: CASSRRDRGLYGYTF

clone_size: .
v_call: TRBV11-2
j_call: TRBJ2-1
d_call: .
cdr3_nt: TGTGCCAGCAGCTTAGGGGCGGGGTTCATCAATGAGCAGTTCTTC
cdr3_aa: CASSLGAGFINEQFF

clone_size: .
v_call: TRBV19
j_call: TRBJ1-1
d_call: .
cdr3_nt: TGTGCCAGTACCACTCAGGCTCCCGGGAACACTGAAGCTTTATTT
cdr3_aa: CASTTQAPGNTEALF

clone_size: .
v_call: TRBV5-5
j_call: TRBJ2-7
d_call: TRBD2
cdr3_nt: TGTGCCAGCAGCTTTTCCGGGAGGCTAAACCTCGAGCAGTACTTC
cdr3_aa: CASSFSGRLNLEQYF

clone_size: few
v_call: TRBV20-1
j_call: TRBJ2-4
d_call: TRBD1
cdr3_nt: TGCAGTGCCAATGACAGGGGAAACATTCAGTACTTC
cdr3_aa: CSANDRGNIQYF

clone_size: .
v_call: TRBV11-2
j_call: TRBJ1-2
d_call: TRBD1
cdr3_nt: TGTGCCAGCAGCCCTCGACAGGGGGATGGCTATGGCTACACCTTC
cdr3_aa: CASSPRQGDGYGYTF

clone_size: few
v_call: TRBV5-1
j_call: TRBJ2-3
d_call: .
cdr3_nt: TGCGCCAGCAGCTCGGACCCCACCCCGGATACGCAGTATTTT
cdr3_aa: CASSSDPTPDTQYF

clone_size: .
v_call: TRBV6-5
j_call: TRBJ1-6
d_call: .
cdr3_nt: TGTGCCAGCAGTTTTGATCGATCACCCCTCCACTTT
cdr3_aa: CASSFDRSPLHF

clone_size: few
v_call: TRBV5-1
j_call: TRBJ2-6
d_call: .
cdr3_nt: TGCGCCAGCAGCTTGTTTGGGGCCAACGTCCTGACTTTC
cdr3_aa: CASSLFGANVLTF

clone_size: .
v_call: TRBV5-4
j_call: TRBJ2-1
d_call: .
cdr3_nt: TGTGCCAGCAGCGCTACTTCGCTTAATGAGCAGTTCTTC
cdr3_aa: CASSATSLNEQFF

clone_size: few
v_call: TRBV10-2
j_call: TRBJ2-3
d_call: .
cdr3_nt: TGCGCCAGCAGGATTGGGACTCGTGGCACAGATACGCAGTATTTT
cdr3_aa: CASRIGTRGTDTQYF

clone_size: few
v_call: TRBV5-4
j_call: TRBJ2-5
d_call: .
cdr3_nt: TGTGCCAGCAGCCCCCCCGGGGTCCAAGAGACCCAGTACTTC
cdr3_aa: CASSPPGVQETQYF